This is a list of T cell receptor beta chains from one sample in a study of resident and recirculating memory T cells in vitiligo. Method: immunoSEQ multiplex PCR; TCRdb's copy keeps in-frame clones and lacks some. The sample includes around 70,000 clones, 80% to 95% of them seen just once. Sequenced input: blood. These receptors came from a male donor with vitiligo. Both conserved end residues are part of each CDR3. A D gene is named only where the DNA matches it firmly. Expanded clones get a size class; other rows say once, few or many, or leave the size out.

d_call | j_call | clone_size | v_call | cdr3_length | cdr3_aa | cdr3_nt
TRBD1 | TRBJ1-1 | - | TRBV7-9 | 14 | CASSLAGQVIEAFF | TGTGCCAGCAGCTTAGCGGGACAGGTAATTGAAGCTTTCTTT
- | TRBJ2-1 | - | TRBV4-1 | 17 | CASSQGSQVYSYNEQFF | TGCGCCAGCAGCCAAGGGTCCCAGGTTTACTCCTACAATGAGCAGTTCTTC
- | TRBJ2-7 | once | TRBV28 | 15 | CASSLFTGGVDEQYF | TGTGCCAGCAGTTTATTTACAGGGGGGGTGGACGAGCAGTACTTC
- | TRBJ1-1 | - | TRBV30 | 13 | CAWMNRANTEAFF | TGTGCCTGGATGAACAGGGCAAACACTGAAGCTTTCTTT
TRBD2 | TRBJ2-3 | - | TRBV6-5 | 15 | CASSLRGASTDTQYF | TGTGCCAGCAGTTTGCGGGGGGCGAGCACAGATACGCAGTATTTT
- | TRBJ2-7 | - | TRBV27 | 16 | CASSLKAGFSSYEQYF | TGTGCCAGCAGTTTAAAAGCAGGCTTTAGCTCCTACGAGCAGTACTTC
- | TRBJ1-6 | few | TRBV19 | 13 | CASSGGYNSPLHF | TGTGCCAGTAGTGGGGGGTATAATTCACCCCTCCACTTT
- | TRBJ1-4 | - | TRBV19 | 15 | CASSSTGIANEKLFF | TGTGCCAGTAGTTCTACCGGGATAGCTAATGAAAAACTGTTTTTT
- | TRBJ1-1 | - | TRBV18 | 15 | CASSPVGVSNTEAFF | TGTGCCAGCTCACCGGTCGGGGTTTCGAACACTGAAGCTTTCTTT
TRBD1 | TRBJ1-5 | - | TRBV6-5 | 15 | CASRQGADSNQPQHF | TGTGCCAGCAGGCAGGGGGCGGATAGCAATCAGCCCCAGCATTTT
- | TRBJ1-6 | - | TRBV11-2 | 15 | CASSLVTGSNSPLHF | TGTGCCAGCAGCTTAGTAACGGGATCTAATTCACCCCTCCACTTT
- | TRBJ1-1 | - | TRBV9 | 14 | CASSPTGEDTEAFF | TGTGCCAGCAGCCCCACCGGGGAGGACACTGAAGCTTTCTTT
- | TRBJ2-5 | - | TRBV7-6 | 14 | CASSSRQNEETQYF | TGTGCCAGCAGCTCCCGACAGAACGAAGAGACCCAGTACTTC
TRBD1 | TRBJ1-6 | - | TRBV11-3 | 14 | CASSSGQDNSPLHF | TGTGCCAGCAGCTCCGGACAGGATAATTCACCCCTCCACTTT
TRBD2 | TRBJ2-3 | - | TRBV7-2 | 14 | CASSLPAGGAGQYF | TGTGCCAGCAGCTTACCGGCGGGGGGGGCGGGGCAGTATTTT
- | TRBJ1-4 | - | TRBV9 | 14 | CASSERGTNEKLFF | TGTGCCAGCAGCGAGAGGGGGACTAATGAAAAACTGTTTTTT
TRBD1 | TRBJ2-5 | - | TRBV2 | 13 | CASKPDREETQYF | TGTGCCAGCAAGCCCGACAGGGAAGAGACCCAGTACTTC
TRBD1 | TRBJ1-5 | - | TRBV28 | 18 | CASRTGTGTIGSNQPQHF | TGTGCCAGCAGGACCGGGACAGGAACTATAGGGAGCAATCAGCCCCAGCATTTT
- | TRBJ2-3 | - | TRBV10-3 | 13 | CAISEAEEDTQYF | TGTGCCATCAGTGAAGCGGAGGAGGATACGCAGTATTTT
- | TRBJ2-5 | - | TRBV4-1 | 14 | CASSRAGRQETQYF | TGCGCCAGCAGCAGGGCGGGACGGCAAGAGACCCAGTACTTC
- | TRBJ2-1 | - | TRBV7-2 | 15 | CASSRSGAEYNEQFF | TGTGCCAGCAGCCGAAGTGGGGCGGAATACAATGAGCAGTTCTTC
- | TRBJ1-6 | - | TRBV7-9 | 13 | CATQTNGGSPLHF | TGTGCCACACAGACCAATGGTGGTTCACCCCTCCACTTT
- | TRBJ1-1 | - | TRBV7-2 | 13 | CASSLYRAAEAFF | TGTGCCAGCAGCCTTTACAGGGCCGCTGAAGCTTTCTTT
TRBD1 | TRBJ2-3 | - | TRBV6-6 | 16 | CASSDSLTGRGGTQYF | TGTGCCAGCAGCGATTCCTTGACAGGGCGTGGGGGTACGCAGTATTTT
- | TRBJ2-2 | - | TRBV9 | 16 | CASSVRILAGPGELFF | TGTGCCAGCAGCGTACGAATTCTTGCAGGGCCCGGGGAGCTGTTTTTT
TRBD1 | TRBJ2-5 | - | TRBV19 | 15 | CASSGLGTGQETQYF | TGTGCCAGTAGTGGGCTGGGGACAGGCCAAGAGACCCAGTACTTC
TRBD1 | TRBJ1-4 | - | TRBV27 | 15 | CASSLYYGGQQKLFF | TGTGCCAGCAGTTTGTACTATGGGGGACAGCAAAAACTGTTTTTT
TRBD1 | TRBJ1-2 | - | TRBV6-5 | 13 | CASSQGAWYGYTF | TGTGCCAGCAGTCAGGGGGCATGGTATGGCTACACCTTC
- | TRBJ2-5 | - | TRBV5-4 | 15 | CASSLLLASQETQYF | TGTGCCAGCAGCTTGTTACTAGCTAGCCAAGAGACCCAGTACTTC
- | TRBJ2-4 | - | TRBV21-1 | 19 | CASGAWVGGAINGQNIQYF | TGTGCCAGCGGCGCTTGGGTTGGCGGGGCCATCAATGGCCAAAACATTCAGTACTTC
- | TRBJ1-1 | - | TRBV5-4 | 12 | CASSTTGAEAFF | TGTGCCAGCAGCACGACAGGTGCTGAAGCTTTCTTT
TRBD1 | TRBJ2-6 | - | TRBV25-1 | 18 | CASSEPRDRGSGANVLTF | TGTGCCAGCAGTGAGCCGAGGGACAGGGGGAGTGGGGCCAACGTCCTGACTTTC
- | TRBJ1-2 | - | TRBV9 | 12 | CASSVDSYGYTF | TGTGCCAGCAGCGTAGACAGCTATGGCTACACCTTC
- | TRBJ1-2 | - | TRBV7-2 | 15 | CASSVHLGVYYGYTF | TGTGCCAGCAGCGTACACCTAGGGGTTTACTATGGCTACACCTTC
TRBD1 | TRBJ1-2 | - | TRBV18 | 16 | CASSHPEGALMYGYTF | TGTGCCAGCTCACACCCGGAGGGGGCCCTTATGTATGGCTACACCTTC
- | TRBJ1-1 | - | TRBV4-1 | 14 | CASSERRWSTEAFF | TGCGCCAGCAGCGAGCGAAGGTGGAGCACTGAAGCTTTCTTT
TRBD1 | TRBJ2-5 | - | TRBV5-1 | 14 | CASSLGDSQETQYF | TGCGCCAGCAGCTTGGGGGACAGCCAAGAGACCCAGTACTTC
TRBD2 | TRBJ2-2 | few | TRBV25-1 | 16 | CASSESGGANTGELFF | TGTGCCAGCAGTGAATCCGGGGGGGCGAACACCGGGGAGCTGTTTTTT
- | TRBJ1-1 | - | TRBV4-2 | 13 | CASSREGNTEAFF | TGTGCCAGCAGCCGGGAGGGGAACACTGAAGCTTTCTTT
TRBD2 | TRBJ2-2 | - | TRBV5-4 | 17 | CASSGGSLAGDTGELFF | TGTGCCAGCAGCGGGGGAAGCCTAGCGGGGGACACCGGGGAGCTGTTTTTT
- | TRBJ2-7 | - | TRBV5-4 | 15 | CASSPSFPDSYEQYF | TGTGCCAGCAGCCCAAGTTTCCCAGACTCCTACGAGCAGTACTTC
- | TRBJ1-1 | - | TRBV11-2 | 18 | CASSLVRLRTDMNTEAFF | TGTGCCAGCAGCTTAGTCAGACTCCGGACAGACATGAACACTGAAGCTTTCTTT
- | TRBJ1-3 | - | TRBV6-1 | 15 | CASSEEQGLRDTIYF | TGTGCCAGCAGTGAAGAGCAGGGCCTGCGTGACACCATATATTTT
- | TRBJ2-1 | - | TRBV9 | 15 | CASALLGSSKNEQFF | TGTGCCAGCGCCCTCCTTGGGAGCTCGAAAAATGAGCAGTTCTTC
- | TRBJ1-1 | - | TRBV11-2 | 13 | CASSLAQITEAFF | TGTGCCAGCAGCTTAGCCCAGATCACTGAAGCTTTCTTT
TRBD1 | TRBJ1-2 | - | TRBV6-1 | 14 | CASDRGAPTYGYTF | TGTGCCAGCGACAGGGGGGCACCCACCTATGGCTACACCTTC
- | TRBJ1-2 | - | TRBV30 | 13 | CAWSVSQNYGYTF | TGTGCCTGGAGTGTCTCTCAGAACTATGGCTACACCTTC
TRBD1 | TRBJ1-2 | - | TRBV10-3 | 14 | CAISDSGGELSVTF | TGTGCCATCAGTGACTCAGGGGGCGAGCTAAGTGTAACCTTC
- | TRBJ2-5 | - | TRBV28 | 14 | CASSILQDQETQYF | TGTGCCAGCAGTATCCTACAGGACCAAGAGACCCAGTACTTC
- | TRBJ1-1 | few | TRBV7-3 | 12 | CASGGLLAEAFF | TGTGCCAGCGGAGGCTTGCTGGCTGAAGCTTTCTTT
TRBD1 | TRBJ1-2 | - | TRBV5-6 | 17 | CASRSPVLDRGLKGYTF | TGTGCCAGCAGGAGTCCCGTCCTCGACAGGGGGCTTAAAGGCTACACCTTC
TRBD2 | TRBJ2-3 | - | TRBV9 | 17 | CASSVATGGGTTDTQYF | TGTGCCAGCAGCGTAGCTACCGGGGGGGGTACCACAGATACGCAGTATTTT
- | TRBJ1-5 | - | TRBV19 | 14 | CASRGITLNQPQHF | TGTGCCAGCCGGGGGATTACCTTGAATCAGCCCCAGCATTTT